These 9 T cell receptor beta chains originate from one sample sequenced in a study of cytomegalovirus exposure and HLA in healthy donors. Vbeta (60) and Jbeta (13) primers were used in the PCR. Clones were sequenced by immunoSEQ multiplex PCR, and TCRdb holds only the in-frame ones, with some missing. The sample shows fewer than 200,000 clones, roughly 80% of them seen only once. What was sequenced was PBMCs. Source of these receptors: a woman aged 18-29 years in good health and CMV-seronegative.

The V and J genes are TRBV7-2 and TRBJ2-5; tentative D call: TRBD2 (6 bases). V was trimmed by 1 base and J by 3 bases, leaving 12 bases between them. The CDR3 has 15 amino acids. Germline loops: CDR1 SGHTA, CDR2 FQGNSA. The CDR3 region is CASSLVGGGEETQYF. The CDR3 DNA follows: TGTGCCAGCAGCTTAGTGGGGGGTGGGGAAGAGACCCAGTACTTC.

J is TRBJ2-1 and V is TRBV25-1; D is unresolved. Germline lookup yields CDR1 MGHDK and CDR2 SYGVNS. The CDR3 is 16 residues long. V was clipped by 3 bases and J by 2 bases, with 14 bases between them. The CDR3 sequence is CASSDLVAEPYNEQFF. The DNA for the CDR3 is TGTGCCAGCAGTGACCTCGTAGCAGAACCCTACAATGAGCAGTTCTTC. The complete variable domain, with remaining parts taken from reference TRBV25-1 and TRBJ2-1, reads EADIYQTPRYLVIGTGKKITLECSQTMGHDKMYWYQQDPGMELHLIHYSYGVNSTEKGDLSSESTVSRIRTEHFPLTLESARPSHTSQYLCASSDLVAEPYNEQFFGPGTRLTVL.

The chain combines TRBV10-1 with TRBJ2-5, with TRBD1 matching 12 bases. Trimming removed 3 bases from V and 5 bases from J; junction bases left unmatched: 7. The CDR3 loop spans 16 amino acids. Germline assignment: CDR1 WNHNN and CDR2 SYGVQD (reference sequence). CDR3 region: CASSEGDRGQVETQYF. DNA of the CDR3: TGCGCCAGCAGTGAAGGGGACAGGGGGCAGGTGGAGACCCAGTACTTC.

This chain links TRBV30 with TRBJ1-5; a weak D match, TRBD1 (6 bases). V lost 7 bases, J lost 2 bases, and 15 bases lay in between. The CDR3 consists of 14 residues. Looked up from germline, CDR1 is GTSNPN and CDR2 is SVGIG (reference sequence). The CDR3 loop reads CAYTLGAGNQPQHF. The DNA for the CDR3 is TGTGCCTACACCCTGGGGGCAGGCAATCAGCCCCAGCATTTT.

In DNA, the CDR3 is TGTGCCAGCAGTGATCGGGCGGGGGGCACAGATACGCAGTATTTT. Translation: CASSDRAGGTDTQYF. The V gene is TRBV6-1, the J gene TRBJ2-3; TRBD2 matches 7 bases. The length of the CDR3 is 15 residues. CDR1 and CDR2 from the germline V gene are MNHNS and SASEGT. The V and J ends lost 3 bases and 1 base, in that order; junction bases with no gene match: 4.

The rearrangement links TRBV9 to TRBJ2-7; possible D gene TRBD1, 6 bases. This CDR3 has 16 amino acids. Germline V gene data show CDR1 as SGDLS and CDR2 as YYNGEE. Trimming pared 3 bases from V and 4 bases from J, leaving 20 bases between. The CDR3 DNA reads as TGTGCCAGCAGCGCCGGCTCATCCCGGGACACATACGAGCAGTACTTC. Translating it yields CASSAGSSRDTYEQYF.

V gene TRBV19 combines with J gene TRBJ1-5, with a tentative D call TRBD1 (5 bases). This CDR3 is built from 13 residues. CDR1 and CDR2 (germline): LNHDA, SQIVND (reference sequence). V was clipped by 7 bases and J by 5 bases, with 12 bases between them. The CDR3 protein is CASTTGTYQPQHF. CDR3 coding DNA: TGTGCCAGTACTACAGGAACCTATCAGCCCCAGCATTTT.

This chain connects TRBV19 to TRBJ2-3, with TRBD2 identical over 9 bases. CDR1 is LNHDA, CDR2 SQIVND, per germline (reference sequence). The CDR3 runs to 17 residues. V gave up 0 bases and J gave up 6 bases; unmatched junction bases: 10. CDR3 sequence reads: CASSIDLWGGTSDTQYF. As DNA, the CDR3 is TGTGCCAGTAGTATAGATCTATGGGGCGGGACTAGCGATACGCAGTATTTT.

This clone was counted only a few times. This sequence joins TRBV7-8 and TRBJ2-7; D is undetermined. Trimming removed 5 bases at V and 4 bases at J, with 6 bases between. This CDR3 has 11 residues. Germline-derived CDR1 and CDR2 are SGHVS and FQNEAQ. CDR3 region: CASSPNYEQYF. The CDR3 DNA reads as TGTGCCAGCAGCCCTAATTACGAGCAGTACTTC.